This paragraph covers one T cell receptor beta chain sequence. CDR3 length: 15 residues. The V and J ends lost 1 base and 0 bases, in that order; junction bases with no gene match: 2. Per the germline V gene, CDR1 is SGHDT and CDR2 is YYEEEE. Amplification used 60 Vbeta primers and 13 Jbeta primers. The assay was immunoSEQ multiplex PCR, and TCRdb's table has in-frame clones only and misses some. This repertoire shows some 190,000 clones, 65% to 85% found once; its top ten account for over 1.5%. The record originates from a study of cytomegalovirus exposure and HLA in healthy donors. This TCR was recovered from a woman aged 18-35 years in good health and CMV-seronegative. The chain joins TRBV5-6 to TRBJ2-7; 9 nucleotides match TRBD2. Sequencing used PBMCs. The CDR3 here is CASSLSGGSSYEQYF. The CDR3 DNA is TGTGCCAGCAGCTTGAGCGGGGGGAGCTCCTACGAGCAGTACTTC.